The entry below describes one T cell receptor beta chain. The antigen remains unidentified. V was clipped by 5 bases and J by 4 bases, with 8 bases between them. Germline assignment: CDR1 MNHEY and CDR2 SMNVEV (reference sequence). This CDR3 has 13 residues. Sampling times: baseline, cycle 4 day 1, cycle 7 day 1. This entry belongs to a study of OX40 agonist ivuxolimab in advanced cancers. Looking at the study overall: Ivuxolimab was delivered to patients intravenously every 2 weeks at doses spanning 0.01 to 10 mg/kg. Dose-escalation patients suffered from hepatocellular carcinoma, melanoma, renal cell or head and neck cancer. Findings and limits, study-wide: Clones of CD4+ and CD8+ blood T cells grew by week 6 at doses of 0.1 to 3.0 mg/kg.

Sequenced by immunoSEQ multiplex PCR; TCRdb stores in-frame clones only, minus some. This sample has 70,000 to 80,000 clones, with over 90% found just once. The sample consisted of CD4+ or CD8+ T cells sorted from blood, taken in a trial of the OX40 agonist ivuxolimab. The clonotype originates from an adult with an advanced solid tumor such as melanoma, head and neck, liver or kidney cancer. The chain couples TRBV27 to TRBJ2-2; the D gene is possibly TRBD2 (5 bases). CDR3 DNA sequence: TGTGCCAGCAGTCTAGGACTCACCGGGGAGCTGTTTTTT. The encoded protein is CASSLGLTGELFF.